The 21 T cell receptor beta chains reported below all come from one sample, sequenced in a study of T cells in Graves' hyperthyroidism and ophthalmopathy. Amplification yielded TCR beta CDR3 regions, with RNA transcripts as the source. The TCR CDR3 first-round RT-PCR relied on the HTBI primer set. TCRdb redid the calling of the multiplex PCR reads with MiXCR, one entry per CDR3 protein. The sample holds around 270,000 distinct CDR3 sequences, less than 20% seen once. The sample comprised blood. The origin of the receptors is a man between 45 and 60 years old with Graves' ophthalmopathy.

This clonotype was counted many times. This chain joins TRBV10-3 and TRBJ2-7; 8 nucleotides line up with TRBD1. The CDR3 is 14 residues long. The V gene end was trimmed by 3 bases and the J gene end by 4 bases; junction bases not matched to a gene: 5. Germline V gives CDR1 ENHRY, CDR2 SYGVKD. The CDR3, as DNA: TGTGCCATCAGTGATGGCAGGGGGCGGTACGAGCAGTACTTC. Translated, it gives CAISDGRGRYEQYF.

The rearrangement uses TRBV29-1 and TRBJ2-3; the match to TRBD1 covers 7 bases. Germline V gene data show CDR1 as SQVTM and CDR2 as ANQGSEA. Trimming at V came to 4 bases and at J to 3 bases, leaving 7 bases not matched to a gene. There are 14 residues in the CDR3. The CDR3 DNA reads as TGCAGCGTTGCGCGACAGGGTGGTACAGATACGCAGTATTTT. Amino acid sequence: CSVARQGGTDTQYF.

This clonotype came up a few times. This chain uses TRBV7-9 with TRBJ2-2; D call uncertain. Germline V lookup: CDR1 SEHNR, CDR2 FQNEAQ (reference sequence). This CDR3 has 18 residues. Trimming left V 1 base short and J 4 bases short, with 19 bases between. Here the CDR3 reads CASSLVPPLWVSTGELFF. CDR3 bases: TGTGCCAGCAGCTTAGTCCCTCCCTTGTGGGTCAGCACCGGGGAGCTGTTTTTT. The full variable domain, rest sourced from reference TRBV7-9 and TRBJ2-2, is DTGVSQNPRHKITKRGQNVTFRCDPISEHNRLYWYRQTLGQGPEFLTYFQNEAQLEKSRLLSDRFSAERPKGSFSTLEIQRTEQGDSAMYLCASSLVPPLWVSTGELFFGEGSRLTVL.

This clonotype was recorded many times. In DNA form, the CDR3 reads TGTGCCAGCAGCTTATGGAGGAATCCTGAAGCTTTCTTT. Protein product: CASSLWRNPEAFF. This chain joins TRBV11-2 and TRBJ1-1; no firm D call. This CDR3 has 13 residues. With 2 bases removed from V and 6 bases from J, the gap between germline ends came to 10 bases. The germline V gene has CDR1 SGHAT and CDR2 FQNNGV.

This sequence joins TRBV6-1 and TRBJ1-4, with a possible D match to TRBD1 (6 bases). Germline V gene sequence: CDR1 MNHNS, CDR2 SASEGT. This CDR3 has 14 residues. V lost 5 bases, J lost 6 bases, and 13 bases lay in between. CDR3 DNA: TGTGCCAGCAGTCGATACGGGGGCGATGAAAAACTGTTTTTT. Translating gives CASSRYGGDEKLFF.

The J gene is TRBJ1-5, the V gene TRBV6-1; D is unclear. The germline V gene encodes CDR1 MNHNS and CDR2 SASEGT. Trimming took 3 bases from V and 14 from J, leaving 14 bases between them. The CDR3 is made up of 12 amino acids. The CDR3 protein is CASSEASGSKHF. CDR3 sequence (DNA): TGTGCCAGCAGTGAGGCGAGCGGGAGTAAGCATTTT.

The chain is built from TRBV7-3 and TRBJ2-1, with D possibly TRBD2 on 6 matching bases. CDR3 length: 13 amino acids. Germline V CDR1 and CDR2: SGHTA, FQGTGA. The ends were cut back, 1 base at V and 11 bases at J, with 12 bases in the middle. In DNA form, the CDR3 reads TGTGCCAGCAGCTTAAATAAGGACTATAAGCAGTTCTTC. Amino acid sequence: CASSLNKDYKQFF.

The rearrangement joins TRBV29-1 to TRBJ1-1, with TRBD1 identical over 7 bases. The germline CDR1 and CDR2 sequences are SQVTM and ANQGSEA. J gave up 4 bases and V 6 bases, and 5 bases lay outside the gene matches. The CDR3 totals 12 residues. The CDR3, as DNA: TGCAGCGTCAGGGACAGCAGCACTGAAGCTTTCTTT. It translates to CSVRDSSTEAFF.

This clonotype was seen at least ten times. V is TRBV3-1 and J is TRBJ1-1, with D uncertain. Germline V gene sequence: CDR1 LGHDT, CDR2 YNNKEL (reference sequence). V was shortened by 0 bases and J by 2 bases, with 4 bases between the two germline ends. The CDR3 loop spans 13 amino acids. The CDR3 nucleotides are TGTGCCAGCAGCCAAGAGTATAACACTGAAGCTTTCTTT. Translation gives CASSQEYNTEAFF.

CDR3 bases: TGCAGTGCTAGAGATGAGGGAGGAGACGAGCAGTACTTC. It codes for CSARDEGGDEQYF. This chain connects TRBV20-1 to TRBJ2-7, with D possibly being TRBD2 (6 bases). The CDR3 has 13 residues. CDR1 DFQATT and CDR2 SNEGSKA come from the germline V gene (reference sequence). Trimming stripped 0 bases from V and 5 bases from J, with 11 bases between.

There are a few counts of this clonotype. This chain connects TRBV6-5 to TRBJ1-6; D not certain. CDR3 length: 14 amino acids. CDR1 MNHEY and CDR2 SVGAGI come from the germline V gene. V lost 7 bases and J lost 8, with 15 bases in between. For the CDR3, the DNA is TGTGCCAGCACTCAAACCGGGCGCGATTCACCCCTCCACTTT. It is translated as CASTQTGRDSPLHF.

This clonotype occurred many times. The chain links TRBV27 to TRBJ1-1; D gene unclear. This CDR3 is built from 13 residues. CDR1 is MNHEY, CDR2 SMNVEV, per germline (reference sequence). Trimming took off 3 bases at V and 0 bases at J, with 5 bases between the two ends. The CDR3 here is CASSLSVNTEAFF. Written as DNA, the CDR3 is TGTGCCAGCAGTTTGTCGGTGAACACTGAAGCTTTCTTT.

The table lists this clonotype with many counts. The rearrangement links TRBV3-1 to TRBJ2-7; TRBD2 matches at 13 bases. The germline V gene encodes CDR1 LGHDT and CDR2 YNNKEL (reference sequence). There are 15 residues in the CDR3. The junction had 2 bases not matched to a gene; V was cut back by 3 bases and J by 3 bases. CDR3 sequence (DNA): TGTGCCAGCAGCCAGGGGACTAGCGGGGTCTACGAGCAGTACTTC. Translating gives CASSQGTSGVYEQYF.

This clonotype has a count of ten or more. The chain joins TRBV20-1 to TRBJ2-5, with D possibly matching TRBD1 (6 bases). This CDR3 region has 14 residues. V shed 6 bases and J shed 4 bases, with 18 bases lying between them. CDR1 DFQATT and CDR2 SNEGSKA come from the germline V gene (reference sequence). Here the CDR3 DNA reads TGCAGTGCCCAGCAAGGACAGTCGGGAGAGACCCAGTACTTC. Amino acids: CSAQQGQSGETQYF.

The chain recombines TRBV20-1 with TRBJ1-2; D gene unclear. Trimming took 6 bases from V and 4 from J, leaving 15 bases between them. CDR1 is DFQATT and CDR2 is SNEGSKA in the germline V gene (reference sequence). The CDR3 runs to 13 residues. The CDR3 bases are TGCAGTGCGGACGAGGAGGTGGGCTATGGCTACACCTTC. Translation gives CSADEEVGYGYTF.

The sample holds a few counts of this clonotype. The CDR3 sequence is CASSEANGYGYTF. For the CDR3, the DNA is TGTGCCAGCAGTGAAGCTAACGGCTATGGCTACACCTTC. The chain uses TRBV6-1 and TRBJ1-2; no clear D. Between the trimmed V and J ends, which lost 0 bases and 4 bases, there was a span of 6 bases. Germline V gene lookup returns CDR1 MNHNS and CDR2 SASEGT. This CDR3 is 13 amino acids long.

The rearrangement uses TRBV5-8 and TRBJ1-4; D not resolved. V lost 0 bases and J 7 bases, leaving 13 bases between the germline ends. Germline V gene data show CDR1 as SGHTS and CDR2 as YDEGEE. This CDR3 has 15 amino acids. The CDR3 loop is CASSLAGTLVEKLFF. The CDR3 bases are TGTGCCAGCAGCTTGGCCGGTACGCTTGTTGAAAAACTGTTTTTT.

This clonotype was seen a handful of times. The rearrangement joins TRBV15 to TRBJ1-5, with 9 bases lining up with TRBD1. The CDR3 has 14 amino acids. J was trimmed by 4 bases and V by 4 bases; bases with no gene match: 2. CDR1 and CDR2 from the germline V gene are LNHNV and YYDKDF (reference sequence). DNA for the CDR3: TGTGCCACCAGCAAGGGACAGGGTAATCAGCCCCAGCATTTT. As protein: CATSKGQGNQPQHF. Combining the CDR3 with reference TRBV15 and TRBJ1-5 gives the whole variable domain DAMVIQNPRYQVTQFGKPVTLSCSQTLNHNVMYWYQQKSSQAPKLLFHYYDKDFNNEADTPDNFQSRRPNTSFCFLDIRSPGLGDTAMYLCATSKGQGNQPQHFGDGTRLSIL.

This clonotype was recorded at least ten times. In nucleotides, the CDR3 is TGTGCCAGCAGCCAAGGCAGTAACACTGAAGCTTTCTTT. Protein sequence: CASSQGSNTEAFF. V gene TRBV3-1 combines with J gene TRBJ1-1; D call uncertain. The CDR3 covers 13 residues. The germline gives CDR1 LGHDT, CDR2 YNNKEL (reference sequence). With 1 base removed from V and 2 bases from J, the gap between germline ends came to 5 bases.

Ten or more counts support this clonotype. This chain's CDR3 is CATQKAGQHQQYF. CDR3 nucleotide sequence: TGTGCCACCCAAAAAGCGGGCCAACATCAGCAGTACTTC. This chain connects TRBV24-1 to TRBJ2-7, with D maybe TRBD2 (6 bases). This CDR3 has 13 residues. Germline loops: CDR1 KGHDR, CDR2 SFDVKD. Trimming cost V 9 bases and J 8 bases, with 19 bases left between them.

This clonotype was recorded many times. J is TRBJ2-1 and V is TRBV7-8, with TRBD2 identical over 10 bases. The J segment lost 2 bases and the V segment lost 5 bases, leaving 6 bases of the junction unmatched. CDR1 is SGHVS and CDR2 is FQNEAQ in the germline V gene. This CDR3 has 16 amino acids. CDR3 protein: CASSPGLADTYNEQFF. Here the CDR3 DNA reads TGTGCCAGCAGCCCCGGACTAGCGGACACCTACAATGAGCAGTTCTTC.